This T cell receptor (beta chain) comes out of a study of T-cell memory formation after mild COVID-19 (dated by TCRdb to the early 2020s). Background on the whole study: TCR sequence clusters from the two donors were largely donor specific. T-cell clones expanding and contracting after mild COVID-19 in a couple of donors were tracked by longitudinal TCRalpha and TCRbeta repertoire sequencing. The cohort was made up of two young adult volunteers, one female and one male, who were previously healthy. What the research found in general, with its limitations: Clones contracting from day 15 to 85 had balanced CD4/CD8 phenotypes, while a second wave expanding from day 15 to 37 was biased towards CD4+. Only a couple of mild cases were covered by the study, and larger cohorts that include severe cases with pre-infection samples were considered necessary. Some responding clones were found in pre-infection memory, which suggests that pre-existing cross-reactive memory T cells took part in the SARS-CoV-2 response. Contracting CD4+ clones were located mainly in the CM and EM memory subsets, whereas CD8+ clones were found to be enriched in EMRA. SARS-CoV-2 specificity of the second-wave clones peaking on day 37 was not confirmed.

Taken from the germline V gene, the CDR1 and CDR2 loops are SQVTM and ANQGSEA. The CDR3, cysteine through phenylalanine, is 14 amino acids long. The DNA shown is the 42-base CDR3, in frame from base 1. Cut back by 3 bases and 4 bases, the V and J ends lie 15 bases apart. In its sample, this clonotype was seen many times. What antigen it recognizes has not been identified. Per-base quality was not reported, and no clone a single base away is much larger than it. TCRdb shows the sequencer as Illumina NovaSeq 6000. Using 5'RACE with constant-segment primers, TCRalpha and TCRbeta cDNA libraries were constructed, with sample barcodes and unique molecular identifiers added in the process. Trizol reagent was used to extract RNA from every sample. The libraries were amplified in two PCR steps, and the second step added a second sample barcode and Illumina TruSeq adapters. The libraries were sequenced on an Illumina NovaSeq using 2 x 150 bp paired-end reads. The study's processing was this. Reads were demultiplexed and collapsed into UMI-guided consensus sequences with migec v1.2.7. Using mixcr v2.1.11, UMI consensuses were aligned to TRA and TRB V and J templates and then assembled into clonotypes. A clonotype was counted as expanded or contracted only if both edgeR and NoisET called the change significant, with noise models trained on biological replicates. edgeR calls used a false discovery rate-adjusted p below 0.01 and a log2 fold-change threshold of 1. As an exploratory analysis of dynamics, PCA with hierarchical clustering was applied to max-normalized trajectories of the 1000 most abundant clonotypes. The CD4 or CD8 phenotype of responding clones was assigned using the separately sequenced CD4+ and CD8+ repertoires. TCRdb handled the public reads itself, with Q25 trimming in fastp and clone calling in MiXCR, and kept productive beta chains. Merged by CDR3 protein, the rows form single entries marked with the most common genes and DNA. For this entry, the V and J calls and clone size follow TCRdb and not the study's own pipeline. This sample has about 350,000 distinct CDR3 sequences in its table, and 12% to 15% of those were observed once. The ten largest clonotypes hold 22% of the sample.

PBMCs were isolated by Ficoll-Paque density gradient centrifugation. The sequence is built from TRBV29-1 and TRBJ2-5; TRBD1 could be the D gene, as 5 bases match. Sequenced sample: PBMCs or a T cell subset sorted from them (not recorded which). The sequence derives from a man younger than 35 who had mild COVID-19 (a few samples of this study predate the infection). The sample titles of this study are shuffled in the database, so cell type and time point are left out; the donor was told from shared clones. The CDR3 is CSVDMVQGIETQYF. The sequence in DNA is TGCAGCGTTGATATGGTTCAGGGTATAGAGACCCAGTACTTC.